This T cell receptor (beta chain) originates from a study of radiotherapy plus CTLA-4 blockade in lung cancer. General observations from the study: Expansion of tumor-derived TCR clones was observed in blood after radiotherapy plus ipilimumab. It was early blood T cell clone dynamics, with interferon-beta, that reportedly best predicted response.

This table comes from immunoSEQ multiplex PCR, and its TCRdb copy is limited to in-frame clones, with some not included. The sample shows 100,000 to 150,000 clones, approximately 80% of them seen only once. CDR1 and CDR2 (germline): MNHNS, SASEGT. V shed 3 bases and J shed 3 bases, with 11 bases lying between them. The CDR3 runs 14 residues. The study treated chemo-refractory metastatic non-small-cell lung cancer patients with focal radiation plus ipilimumab CTLA-4 blockade. Comment on this clone: Its specificity is unknown.

This sequence originates from a human donor with non-small cell lung cancer who had a partial response to radiotherapy plus ipilimumab. The chain employs TRBV6-1 and TRBJ1-1, with D possibly TRBD1 on 5 matching bases. The sequences come from peripheral blood, collected from a patient treated with radiotherapy plus ipilimumab. The CDR3 reads CASSEWGGDTEAFF. The CDR3 DNA reads as TGTGCCAGCAGTGAGTGGGGGGGGGACACTGAAGCTTTCTTT.